These T cell receptor beta chains were read from a single sample in a study of T cells in localized non-small cell lung cancer. The data were produced by immunoSEQ multiplex PCR, yet TCRdb's version contains in-frame clones alone and is incomplete. The sample has about 53,000 clones, over 80% seen once. Sequenced material: peripheral blood mononuclear cells, taken before any cancer treatment. The receptors derive from a man between 40 and 69 years old with stage III lung adenocarcinoma. CDR3s include the opening cysteine and the closing phenylalanine or tryptophan. A D gene is named only where the DNA matches it firmly. Clone size is given for some rows only: seen once, a few or many times, or a class if the clone is expanded.

. TRBJ2-1 TRBV2 TRBD2 CASRGGLVSNEQFF TGTGCCAGCAGGGGTGGACTAGTGAGCAATGAGCAGTTCTTC
. TRBJ1-5 TRBV7-9 . CASSLASGEGNQPQHF TGTGCCAGCAGCTTAGCGTCCGGGGAGGGCAATCAGCCCCAGCATTTT
. TRBJ1-2 TRBV5-4 TRBD1 CASALDTGQGGYTF TGTGCCAGCGCGCTGGACACCGGACAGGGGGGCTACACCTTC
. TRBJ2-1 TRBV28 TRBD1 CASSFPGQGSDEQFF TGTGCCAGCAGTTTCCCTGGACAGGGGTCCGATGAGCAGTTCTTC
. TRBJ2-1 TRBV5-1 . CASSLGLTLNEQFF TGCGCCAGCAGCTTGGGTCTAACTCTCAATGAGCAGTTCTTC
few TRBJ1-5 TRBV14 . CASSQDRGWPQHF TGTGCCAGCAGCCAAGATCGGGGGTGGCCCCAGCATTTT
. TRBJ2-7 TRBV11-2 TRBD1 CASMGTASYEQYF TGTGCCAGCATGGGGACAGCGAGCTACGAGCAGTACTTC
. TRBJ2-7 TRBV2 TRBD2 CASMPSGTYEQYF TGTGCCAGCATGCCTAGCGGAACCTACGAGCAGTACTTC
. TRBJ2-1 TRBV9 . CASSPLAGTPSSYNEQFF TGTGCCAGCAGCCCACTCGCCGGGACACCTAGCTCCTACAATGAGCAGTTCTTC
few TRBJ2-3 TRBV5-1 . CASSLLGRVADTQYF TGCGCCAGCAGCCTCCTGGGACGGGTGGCAGATACGCAGTATTTT
. TRBJ1-1 TRBV18 . CASSPLTGLNTEAFF TGTGCCAGCTCACCCCTGACAGGTCTTAACACTGAAGCTTTCTTT
. TRBJ2-7 TRBV14 TRBD2 CASSQAKRDPYEQYF TGTGCCAGCAGCCAAGCGAAGCGGGACCCCTACGAGCAGTACTTC
. TRBJ1-2 TRBV19 TRBD1 CARASGIRDREIRGYTF TGTGCCAGGGCCTCCGGGATCCGGGACAGGGAGATTAGAGGCTACACCTTC
few TRBJ1-5 TRBV7-9 . CASSFDAQPQHF TGTGCCAGCAGCTTTGATGCACAGCCCCAGCATTTT
. TRBJ2-1 TRBV19 . CASTPGGEYHNEQFF TGTGCCAGTACCCCAGGTGGGGAGTACCACAATGAGCAGTTCTTC
. TRBJ1-1 TRBV5-1 TRBD1 CASSSETGRGAEAFF TGCGCCAGCAGCTCGGAGACAGGGAGGGGTGCTGAAGCTTTCTTT